The clone carrying this T cell receptor beta chain has only one observation. Original processing notes: Amplification with reference gene primers provided the estimates of nucleated cell counts. Profiling relied on immunoSEQ multiplex PCR, and the TCRdb table lists in-frame clones only, not all of them. V, J and clone size are those of that table, while D and trimming were read from the DNA. The sample holds around 300,000 clones, roughly 88% seen once. The record originates from a study of blood T cell repertoires in COVID-19. Study-level information: Sites across the United States, Italy and Spain contributed samples from acute and convalescent COVID-19. In each case, the material was cDNA or gDNA derived from T cells, B-cell-depleted T cells, or PBMCs.

The CDR3 contains 13 residues. Sequences were obtained from peripheral blood. The V gene is TRBV12-1, the J gene TRBJ2-5; no check of the table's D call, TRBD1, against the DNA was made. TRBV12-1 is shown as a pseudogene. The source is a woman between 25 and 40 years old with active or convalescent COVID-19. CDR3 amino acids: CASSPVTQETQYF. Written as DNA, the CDR3 is TGTGCCAGCAGCCCAGTTACCCAAGAGACCCAGTACTTC.